This TCR beta chain stems from a study of T cells of healthy individuals. Germline V gene sequence: CDR1 MDHEN, CDR2 SYDVKM. The V end lost 3 bases, the J end lost 0 bases, and 3 bases lay between the germline ends. The CDR3 totals 12 residues. This clonotype showed up many times. TCRdb re-called the 5' RACE reads with MiXCR, one entry per CDR3 protein. Found here are 95,000 to 100,000 distinct CDR3 sequences, approximately 15% of them singletons; the top ten hold 6.2%. This TCR was sampled from a human donor in good health. This chain joins TRBV28 and TRBJ2-7; D not certain. CDR3 loop: CASSLGSYEQYF. DNA of the CDR3: TGTGCCAGCAGTTTGGGCTCCTACGAGCAGTACTTC.